This is a list of T cell receptor beta chains from one sample in a study of vaccination effects on CD4 cells after COVID-19. The data were produced by immunoSEQ multiplex PCR, yet TCRdb's version contains in-frame clones alone and is incomplete. Here the sample spans approximately 54,000 clones, around 80% being singletons. For these TCRs, the target antigens are not known. The material sequenced was CD4+ T cells from PBMCs cultured with HCoV-229E spike peptides, taken before COVID-19 vaccination. The origin of the receptors is a human donor who received a COVID-19 vaccine. The conserved cysteine and the conserved F or W are not part of the CDR3 here. Fields, in order: clone size, J gene, V gene, CDR3 protein. Clone size is shown for a subset of rows, as once, few, many or a class of expanded clone.

size: -; J: TRBJ2-5; V: TRBV14; CDR3: ASSQGLQTQY
size: -; J: TRBJ2-2; V: TRBV10-1; CDR3: ASSDGSRGTGELF
size: -; J: TRBJ2-3; V: TRBV5-1; CDR3: ASTVIAGGTDTQY
size: -; J: TRBJ2-2; V: TRBV12-5; CDR3: ASGLKAGRYTGELF
size: -; J: TRBJ2-5; V: TRBV7-7; CDR3: ASSLGTSGGLQETQY
size: -; J: TRBJ2-3; V: TRBV18; CDR3: ASSRQGLDTDTQY
size: -; J: TRBJ1-5; V: TRBV28; CDR3: ASREGDNQPQH
size: few; J: TRBJ1-5; V: TRBV18; CDR3: ASSPKDRSNQPQH
size: -; J: TRBJ1-2; V: TRBV12-3/TRBV12-4; CDR3: ASSLSGSGYT
size: -; J: TRBJ2-5; V: TRBV30; CDR3: AWSAGLAGRQETQY
size: -; J: TRBJ1-2; V: TRBV5-1; CDR3: ASSHTATYGYT
size: few; J: TRBJ2-5; V: TRBV7-2; CDR3: ASSPRVTETQY
size: -; J: TRBJ1-1; V: TRBV2; CDR3: ASRTRVGDTEAF
size: -; J: TRBJ1-4; V: TRBV5-1; CDR3: ASSSRGTQDEKLF
size: once; J: TRBJ2-5; V: TRBV2; CDR3: ASSEALSRKTQY
size: -; J: TRBJ1-3; V: TRBV5-1; CDR3: ASSSGGRGGNTIY
size: -; J: TRBJ1-5; V: TRBV3-1/TRBV3-2; CDR3: ASSQGYDQPQH
size: once; J: TRBJ1-3; V: TRBV6-2/TRBV6-3; CDR3: ASSFFGPSSGNTIY
size: -; J: TRBJ1-2; V: TRBV4-3; CDR3: ASSQTGDYGYT
size: few; J: TRBJ1-4; V: TRBV29-1; CDR3: SVPTGTPTNEKLF
size: few; J: TRBJ1-6; V: TRBV7-8; CDR3: ASSLEGRGLDSPLH
size: few; J: TRBJ2-2; V: TRBV11-2; CDR3: ASSPGGRGLF
size: -; J: TRBJ2-3; V: TRBV7-3; CDR3: ASSSLVFGDTQY
size: -; J: TRBJ2-3; V: TRBV9; CDR3: ASSVVVTGPSTDTQY
size: -; J: TRBJ1-1; V: TRBV7-8; CDR3: ASSVQGAYTEAF
size: once; J: TRBJ1-1; V: TRBV7-2; CDR3: ASSLGWSARGYTEAF
size: -; J: TRBJ2-1; V: TRBV29-1; CDR3: SGKTSGGNEQF
size: -; J: TRBJ2-1; V: TRBV7-2; CDR3: ASSLAGTRNNEQF
size: few; J: TRBJ1-1; V: TRBV28; CDR3: ASSLQGKGTEAF
size: -; J: TRBJ2-3; V: TRBV29-1; CDR3: SVFYRDSNTDTQY
size: -; J: TRBJ1-1; V: TRBV18; CDR3: ASSYDQGKTEAF
size: -; J: TRBJ2-2; V: TRBV10-3; CDR3: AISEHGPPDPGELF
size: -; J: TRBJ1-2; V: TRBV7-2; CDR3: ASFPGQGSYGYT
size: -; J: TRBJ2-5; V: TRBV4-1; CDR3: ASSQTSGSWETQY
size: -; J: TRBJ2-3; V: TRBV10-1; CDR3: AIHNTGRLGLAGGLYTQY
size: -; J: TRBJ1-6; V: TRBV6-5; CDR3: ASSIPGQTPLH
size: -; J: TRBJ2-3; V: TRBV6-2/TRBV6-3; CDR3: ASSEPFLTDTQY
size: -; J: TRBJ2-1; V: TRBV5-1; CDR3: ASSLKGLNEQF
size: -; J: TRBJ2-5; V: TRBV30; CDR3: AWSGLAGGQETQY
size: -; J: TRBJ1-2; V: TRBV6-5; CDR3: ASSYTGGSGYGYT
size: -; J: TRBJ2-3; V: TRBV10-3; CDR3: AISDGDRGSRTDTQY
size: -; J: TRBJ2-5; V: TRBV18; CDR3: ASSPRDRQETQY
size: -; J: TRBJ1-1; V: TRBV7-2; CDR3: ASSEQVGVTEAF
size: -; J: TRBJ1-2; V: TRBV20-1; CDR3: SASIRGADGYT
size: -; J: TRBJ2-3; V: TRBV11-2; CDR3: ASSSAPGPGDTQY
size: -; J: TRBJ1-6; V: TRBV29-1; CDR3: SVAPVAVSPLH